The 4 T cell receptor beta chains below were found in one sample sequenced in a study of blood T cell repertoires in COVID-19. Measured with immunoSEQ multiplex PCR; TCRdb has only the in-frame clones, and not every one. The sample comprises under 250,000 clones, 85% of which are singletons, and approximately 9.6% rests with the top ten. Sequenced: PBMCs or T cells enriched from blood (not recorded which). These receptors were taken from a woman aged 45-60 years with acute COVID-19.

This chain connects TRBV12-5 to TRBJ1-1; weak D call: TRBD1 (6 bases). This CDR3 region has 13 residues. Trimming shortened V by 7 bases and J by 1 base, and 10 bases separated the two germline ends. Germline CDR1 LGHNT, CDR2 FRNRAP. CDR3 protein: CASASQGNTEAFF. CDR3 nucleotides: TGTGCTAGTGCCTCACAGGGGAACACTGAAGCTTTCTTT. Complete variable domain (other parts from reference TRBV12-5 and TRBJ1-1): DARVTQTPRHKVTEMGQEVTMRCQPILGHNTVFWYRQTMMQGLELLAYFRNRAPLDDSGMPKDRFSAEMPDATLATLKIQPSEPRDSAVYFCASASQGNTEAFFGQGTRLTVV.

The genes are TRBV3-1 (or the pseudogene TRBV3-2) and TRBJ2-7; no definite D call. The germline V and J ends were trimmed by 2 bases and 0 bases, with 14 bases remaining between them. CDR1 is LGHDT, CDR2 YNNKEL, per germline (reference sequence). The CDR3 runs to 16 residues. As DNA, the CDR3 is TGTGCCAGCAGCCAACCTACTATGACCCGCTCCTACGAGCAGTACTTC. This encodes CASSQPTMTRSYEQYF.

This chain joins TRBV3-1 (or the pseudogene TRBV3-2) and TRBJ1-2; 9 positions agree with TRBD1. After removal of 6 bases from V and 2 bases from J, the junction contained 4 bases not matched to a gene. Germline-derived CDR1 and CDR2 are LGHDT and YNNKEL (reference sequence). CDR3 length: 14 amino acids. CDR3 loop: CASRDRGANYGYTF. In nucleotides, the CDR3 is TGTGCCAGCAGAGACAGGGGGGCCAACTATGGCTACACCTTC.

The V call is TRBV12-2, the J call TRBJ1-1. TRBV12-2 is deemed a pseudogene. The CDR3 totals 17 residues. The CDR3 spells CASRLAGLRGRGTEAFF. The CDR3 coding sequence is TGTGCAAGTCGCTTAGCGGGACTTCGGGGGAGGGGCACTGAAGCTTTCTTT.